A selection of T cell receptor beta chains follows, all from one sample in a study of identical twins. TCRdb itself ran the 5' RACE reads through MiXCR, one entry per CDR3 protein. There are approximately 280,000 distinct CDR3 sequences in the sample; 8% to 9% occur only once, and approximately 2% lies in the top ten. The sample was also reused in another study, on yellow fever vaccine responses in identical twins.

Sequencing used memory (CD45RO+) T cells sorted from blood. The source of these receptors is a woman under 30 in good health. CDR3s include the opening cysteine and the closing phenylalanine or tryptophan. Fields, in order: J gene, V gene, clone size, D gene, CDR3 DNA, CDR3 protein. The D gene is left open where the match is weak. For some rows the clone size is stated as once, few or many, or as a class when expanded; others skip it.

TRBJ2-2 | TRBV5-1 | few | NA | TGCGCCAGCTTTCAGGCAGGGACCGGGGAGCTGTTTTTT | CASFQAGTGELFF
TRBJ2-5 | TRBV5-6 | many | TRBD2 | TGTGCCAGCAGCCGCCCGACTAGCGTCCAAGAGACCCAGTACTTC | CASSRPTSVQETQYF
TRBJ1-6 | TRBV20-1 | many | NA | TGCAGTGCCGGCCGGGGGAATTCACCCCTCCACTTT | CSAGRGNSPLHF
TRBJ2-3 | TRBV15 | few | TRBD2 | TGTGCCACCAGCAGAGATCCGGGGGGGCGGGGGAGCACAGATACGCAGTATTTT | CATSRDPGGRGSTDTQYF
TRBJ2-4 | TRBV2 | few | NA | TGTGCCAGCAGTGCGGGTCCTCCGAACATTCAGTACTTC | CASSAGPPNIQYF
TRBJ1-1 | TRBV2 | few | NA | TGTGCCAGCAGTGAATACAGGGACTCATTTTTTGCAGCTTTCTTT | CASSEYRDSFFAAFF
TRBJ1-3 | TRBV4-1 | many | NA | TGCGCCAGCAGCCAAGAAAGGGCCCACTCTGGAAACACCATATATTTT | CASSQERAHSGNTIYF
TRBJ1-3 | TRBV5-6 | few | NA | TGTGCCAGCAGCCAGGGACAATACTCTGGAAACACCATATATTTT | CASSQGQYSGNTIYF
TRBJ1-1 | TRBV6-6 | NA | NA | TGTGCCAGCAGTTTAAGGCATGCTGAAGCTTTCTTT | CASSLRHAEAFF
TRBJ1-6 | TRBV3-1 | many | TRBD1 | TGTGCCAGCAGCCAAGGACAGGGGACGAATTCACCCCTCCACTTT | CASSQGQGTNSPLHF
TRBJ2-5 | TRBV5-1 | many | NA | TGCGCCAGCAGCCCCGGACTCAAACCGGGTGAGACCCAGTACTTC | CASSPGLKPGETQYF
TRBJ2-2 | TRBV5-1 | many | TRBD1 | TGCGCCAGCAGCCAAGACAGGGGGCAGTCGGGGGAGCTGTTTTTT | CASSQDRGQSGELFF
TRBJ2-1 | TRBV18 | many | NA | TGTGCCAGCTCACCACCAGGGGTGTGGGAGCAGTTCTTC | CASSPPGVWEQFF
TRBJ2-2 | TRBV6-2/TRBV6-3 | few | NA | TGTGCCAGCAGTTACCCTGGGACCTCTTACACCGGGGAGCTGTTTTTT | CASSYPGTSYTGELFF
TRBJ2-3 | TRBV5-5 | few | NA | TGTGCCAGCAGACCAGGGTTGGGCACAGATACGCAGTATTTT | CASRPGLGTDTQYF
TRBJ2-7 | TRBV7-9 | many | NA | TGTGCCAGCAGCCTCACGGACGTTTACGAGCAGTACTTC | CASSLTDVYEQYF
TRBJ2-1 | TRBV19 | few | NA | TGTGCCAGTAGTATGCAGGGTAGGGGCAATGAGCAGTTCTTC | CASSMQGRGNEQFF
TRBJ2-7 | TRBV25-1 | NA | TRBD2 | TGTGCCAGCAGTGAGGAGCGGGAGTCGGGCTACGAGCAGTACTTC | CASSEERESGYEQYF
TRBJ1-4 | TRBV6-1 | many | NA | TGTGCCAGCAGTCCGACATGGGATACGGAAAAACTGTTTTTT | CASSPTWDTEKLFF
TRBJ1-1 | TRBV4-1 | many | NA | TGCGCCAGCAGGAACAGAGCTTTGAACACTGAAGCTTTCTTT | CASRNRALNTEAFF
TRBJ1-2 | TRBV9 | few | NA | TGTGCCTCGACCAGGTCAGGGACATATGGCTACACCTTC | CASTRSGTYGYTF
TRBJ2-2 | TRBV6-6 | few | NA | TGTGCCAGCAGTTCCCAGCCCACCGGGGAGCTGTTTTTT | CASSSQPTGELFF
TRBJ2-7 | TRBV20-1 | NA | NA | TGCAGTGCTAGGGACAACAGAGGCTACGAGCAGTACTTC | CSARDNRGYEQYF
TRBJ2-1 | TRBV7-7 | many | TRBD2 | TGTGCCAGCAGCTTAGCGGGAGGGGCCGGGTACAATGAGCAGTTCTTC | CASSLAGGAGYNEQFF
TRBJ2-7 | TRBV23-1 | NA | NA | TGCGCCAGCAGTCAATCCTCCGGGACTGCCACCTACGAGCAGTACTTC | CASSQSSGTATYEQYF
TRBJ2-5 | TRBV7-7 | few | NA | TGTGCCAGCAGCCGGGGCCTGACGGAGACCCAGTACTTC | CASSRGLTETQYF
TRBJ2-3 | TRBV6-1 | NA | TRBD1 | TGTGCCAGCAGTCCAACCGGACAGGCAGGAAGGAATACGCAGTATTTT | CASSPTGQAGRNTQYF
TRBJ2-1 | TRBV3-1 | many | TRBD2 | TGTGCCAGCAGCCGGCGGGCTAGCGGAACCTACAATGAGCAGTTCTTC | CASSRRASGTYNEQFF
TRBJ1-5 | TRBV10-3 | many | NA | TGTGCCATCAGTGACTCGGTTTCCCAGCCCCAGCATTTT | CAISDSVSQPQHF
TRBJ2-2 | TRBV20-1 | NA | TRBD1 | TGCAGTGCTAGAGAGGGACAGGAGATCGGGGAGCTGTTTTTT | CSAREGQEIGELFF
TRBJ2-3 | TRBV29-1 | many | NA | TGCAGCGTTGAAGGGGCGGCCGGGGCAGGGGCCCCCACAGATACGCAGTATTTT | CSVEGAAGAGAPTDTQYF
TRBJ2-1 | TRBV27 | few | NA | TGTGCCAGCACAGCCCGGGGGTCCCCCAGCTCCTACAATGAGCAGTTCTTC | CASTARGSPSSYNEQFF
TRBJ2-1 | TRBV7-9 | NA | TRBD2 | TGTGCCAGCAGCCCGGGACTAGGCATCTACAATGAGCAGTTCTTC | CASSPGLGIYNEQFF
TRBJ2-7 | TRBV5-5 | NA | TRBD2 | TGTGCCAGCAGGCCGGGACTAGCTTACGAGCAGTACTTC | CASRPGLAYEQYF
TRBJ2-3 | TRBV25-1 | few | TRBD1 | TGTGCCAGCAGTGAATTCACAGGGGCTGCAGATACGCAGTATTTT | CASSEFTGAADTQYF
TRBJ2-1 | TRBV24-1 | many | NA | TGTGCCACCAGTGATTTACGCGCAGGGGACAATGAGCAGTTCTTC | CATSDLRAGDNEQFF
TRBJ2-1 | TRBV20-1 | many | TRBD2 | TGCAGTGCCAGGGAACTAGCGGGCCCCGGGCGGAATGAGCAGTTCTTC | CSARELAGPGRNEQFF
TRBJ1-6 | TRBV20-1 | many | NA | TGCAGTGCTAGATTGGCGGCTAGCTCCTATAATTCACCCCTCCACTTT | CSARLAASSYNSPLHF
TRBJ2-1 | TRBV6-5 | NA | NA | TGTGCCAGCAGTTCCCTAGGCCTAGCCTACAATGAGCAGTTCTTC | CASSSLGLAYNEQFF
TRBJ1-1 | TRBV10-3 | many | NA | TGTGCCATTTGCCGGGAGGGCAACACTGAAGCTTTCTTT | CAICREGNTEAFF
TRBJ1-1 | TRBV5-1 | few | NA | TGCGCCAGCAGCACGGGACACAACCTGAACACTGAAGCTTTCTTT | CASSTGHNLNTEAFF
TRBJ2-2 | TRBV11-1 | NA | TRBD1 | TGTGCCAGCAACAGACGGGGATCCGACAGGGTTGACGGGGAGCTGTTTTTT | CASNRRGSDRVDGELFF
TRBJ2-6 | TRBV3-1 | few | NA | TGTGCCAGCAGCCAAGATCTGTGGCAGGGTGACGCTGGGGCCAACGTCCTGACTTTC | CASSQDLWQGDAGANVLTF
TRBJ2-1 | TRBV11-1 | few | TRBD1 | TGTGCCAGCAGCTTCGACAGGGTCCATGAGCAGTTCTTC | CASSFDRVHEQFF
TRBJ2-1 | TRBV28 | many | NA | TGTGCCAGCAGCCCCTCCGGGACCGCCATAGTAGAGCAGTTCTTC | CASSPSGTAIVEQFF
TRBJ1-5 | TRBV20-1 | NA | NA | TGCAGTGCTAGGAGGCCCGACAATCAGCCCCAGCATTTT | CSARRPDNQPQHF
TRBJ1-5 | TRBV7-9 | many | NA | TGTGCCAGCAGCTTAGCGTTGGACGGGAATCAGCCCCAGCATTTT | CASSLALDGNQPQHF
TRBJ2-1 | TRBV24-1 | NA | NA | TGTGCCACCAGTGATTCTGTTCACAATGAGCAGTTCTTC | CATSDSVHNEQFF
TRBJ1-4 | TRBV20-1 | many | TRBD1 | TGCAGTGCTAGTTGGGACAGGGGAGGCGAAAAACTGTTTTTT | CSASWDRGGEKLFF
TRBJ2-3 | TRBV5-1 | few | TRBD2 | TGCGCCAGCAGCTTGACTAGCGGGAGCTTAACAGATACGCAGTATTTT | CASSLTSGSLTDTQYF
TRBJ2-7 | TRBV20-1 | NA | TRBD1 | TGCAGTGCTAGAGATAGGGGGCGGACGGCCTACGAGCAGTACTTC | CSARDRGRTAYEQYF
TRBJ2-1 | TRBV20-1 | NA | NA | TGCAGTGCTAGAGAATGGCCTAGCGACCTCTACAATGAGCAGTTCTTC | CSAREWPSDLYNEQFF
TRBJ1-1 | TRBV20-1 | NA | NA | TGCAGTGCTACTGGACAGCTCCCCACTGAAGCTTTCTTT | CSATGQLPTEAFF
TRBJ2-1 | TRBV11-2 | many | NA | TGTGCCAGCAGCTGGCGGGACCCCTTGGATGAGCAGTTCTTC | CASSWRDPLDEQFF
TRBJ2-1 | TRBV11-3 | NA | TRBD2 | TGTGCCAGCAGCTCCCCCCAACTGGCGGGGGGGTCTCTTGGGTTGTCTAATGAGCAGTTCTTC | CASSSPQLAGGSLGLSNEQFF
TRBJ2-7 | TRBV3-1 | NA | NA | TGTGCCAGCAGCCAAGCCCTACTAGGACCTAGCTGGGTGAGCGAGCAGTACTTC | CASSQALLGPSWVSEQYF
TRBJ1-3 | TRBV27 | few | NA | TGTGCCAGCATTGGGCTAGGAACCCGCTCTGGAAACACCATATATTTT | CASIGLGTRSGNTIYF